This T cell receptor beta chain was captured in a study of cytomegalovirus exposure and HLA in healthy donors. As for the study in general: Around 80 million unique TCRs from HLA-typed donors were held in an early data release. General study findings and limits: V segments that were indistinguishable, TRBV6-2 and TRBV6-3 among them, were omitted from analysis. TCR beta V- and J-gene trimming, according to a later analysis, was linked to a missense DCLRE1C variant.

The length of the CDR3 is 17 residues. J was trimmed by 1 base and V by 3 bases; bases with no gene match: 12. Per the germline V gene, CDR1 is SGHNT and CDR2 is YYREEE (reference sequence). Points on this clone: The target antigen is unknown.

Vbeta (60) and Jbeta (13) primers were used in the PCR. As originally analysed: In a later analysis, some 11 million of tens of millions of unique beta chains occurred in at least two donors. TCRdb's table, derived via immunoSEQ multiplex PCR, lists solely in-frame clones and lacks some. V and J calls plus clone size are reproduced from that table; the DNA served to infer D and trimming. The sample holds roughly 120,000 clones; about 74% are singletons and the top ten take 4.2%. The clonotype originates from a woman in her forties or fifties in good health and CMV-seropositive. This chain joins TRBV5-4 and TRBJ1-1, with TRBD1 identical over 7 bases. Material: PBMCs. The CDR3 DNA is TGTGCCAGCAGCTCGGGACAGAGCCGGATTACGAACACTGAAGCTTTCTTT. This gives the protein CASSSGQSRITNTEAFF.